The 8 T cell receptor beta chains in this list originate from one sample, sequenced in a study of shared clonotypes between healthy human individuals. Data came from immunoSEQ multiplex PCR; TCRdb stores just in-frame clones and leaves some out. The sample carries about 590,000 clones, nearly 97% recorded once. As defined, naive CD8 cells were CD45RO-negative and positively selected for CCR7, with terminally differentiated effector memory CD45RA+ cells excluded. Source material: naive CD8+ T cells sorted from blood. Receptor source: a woman in her twenties or thirties in good health.

This clone was seen a single time. The chain uses TRBV9 and TRBJ2-2; D not resolved. The CDR3 spans 13 residues. V lost 4 bases and J 6 bases, leaving 10 bases between the germline ends. Germline CDR1 reads SGDLS; CDR2 reads YYNGEE. Here the CDR3 DNA reads TGTGCCAGCAGCCCCTATGGCCCCGGGGAGCTGTTTTTT. It yields the protein CASSPYGPGELFF. Complete variable domain (other parts from reference TRBV9 and TRBJ2-2): DSGVTQTPKHLITATGQRVTLRCSPRSGDLSVYWYQQSLDQGLQFLIQYYNGEERAKGNILERFSAQQFPDLHSELNLSSLELGDSALYFCASSPYGPGELFFGEGSRLTVL.

The rearrangement links TRBV27 to TRBJ1-2; D is unresolved. The germline V and J ends were trimmed by 4 bases and 2 bases, with 8 bases remaining between them. The germline V gene has CDR1 MNHEY and CDR2 SMNVEV (reference sequence). The CDR3 has 13 amino acids. The CDR3 nucleotides read TGTGCCAGCAGTTACGGAGAGAACTATGGCTACACCTTC. Protein: CASSYGENYGYTF.

The J gene is TRBJ2-5, the V gene TRBV5-6; D unresolved. V was shortened by 4 bases and J by 10 bases, with 20 bases between the two germline ends. CDR1 SGHDT and CDR2 YYEEEE come from the germline V gene. This CDR3 comprises 14 residues. The CDR3 nucleotides are TGTGCCAGCAGCCCCTGGAGAGCCCGAGTGGACCAGTACTTC. Translated: CASSPWRARVDQYF.

Details on this clone: The sample contains more than one DNA sequence encoding this CDR3. This rearrangement joins TRBV5-6 to TRBJ1-2; D uncertain. The CDR3 is 14 residues long. V lost 0 bases to trimming and J lost 5 bases, with 11 bases between them. Germline-derived CDR1 and CDR2 are SGHDT and YYEEEE. The CDR3 coding sequence is TGTGCCAGCAGCTTGGGGGGTAGCGGTTATGGCTACACCTTC. As protein: CASSLGGSGYGYTF.

This clone was counted a single time. The V call is TRBV10-3, the J call TRBJ1-5; no reliable D call. The V and J ends lost 0 bases and 8 bases respectively, with 14 bases between them. Germline lookup yields CDR1 ENHRY and CDR2 SYGVKD. There are 15 residues in the CDR3. The DNA for the CDR3 is TGTGCCATCAGTGAGTCTAGGCATGGAAGTGAGCCCCAGCATTTT. This codes for CAISESRHGSEPQHF.

The rearrangement uses TRBV4-1 and TRBJ2-4, with D possibly being TRBD1 or TRBD2 (6 bases each). Germline-derived CDR1 and CDR2 are MGHRA and YSYEKL. This CDR3 comprises 16 residues. Trimming removed 2 bases at V and 8 bases at J, with 19 bases between. The CDR3 reads CASSQLTGASRYIQYF. In nucleotides, the CDR3 is TGCGCCAGCAGCCAATTGACGGGGGCCTCTCGTTACATTCAGTACTTC.

This chain links TRBV27 with TRBJ2-7; D is possibly TRBD1 (6 bases). Deletions cut 6 bases from V and 3 bases from J, with 12 bases between. CDR1 and CDR2 from the germline V gene are MNHEY and SMNVEV (reference sequence). The CDR3 has 13 residues. The CDR3 protein is CASRQNRDYEQYF. The CDR3 DNA is TGTGCCAGCAGACAAAACAGGGACTACGAGCAGTACTTC.

CDR3 sequence (DNA): TGTGCCAGCCAACCAAAAGGAGGGAGCACAGATACGCAGTATTTT. It yields the protein CASQPKGGSTDTQYF. The V gene is TRBV6-5, the J gene TRBJ2-3, with a possible D match to TRBD2 (6 bases). Germline V gene lookup returns CDR1 MNHEY and CDR2 SVGAGI. The germline V and J ends were trimmed by 8 bases and 0 bases, with 15 bases remaining between them. The CDR3 length is 15 residues.